The rows below give T cell receptor beta chains drawn from one sample of a study of a mutant IDH1 vaccine in newly diagnosed glioma. Sequenced by immunoSEQ multiplex PCR; TCRdb stores in-frame clones only, minus some. In the table there are tens of thousands of clones, less than 90% of which are singletons. These receptors' antigens are unknown. Sequencing used PBMCs, obtained from a glioma patient whose treatment included an IDH1 peptide vaccine. The receptors were gathered from a man aged 25 to 40 with glioma. Both conserved end residues are part of each CDR3. Fields, in order: V gene, D gene, J gene, clone size, CDR3 length, CDR3 protein, CDR3 DNA. D genes are given only for firm matches. Not every row has a clone size; where given, it reads once, few, many or a size class.

v_call: TRBV2; d_call: TRBD2; j_call: TRBJ2-5; clone_size: -; cdr3_length: 16; cdr3_aa: CASSHGLAARLETQYF; cdr3_nt: TGTGCCAGCAGTCACGGACTAGCGGCACGTTTGGAGACCCAGTACTTC
v_call: TRBV18; d_call: -; j_call: TRBJ1-1; clone_size: -; cdr3_length: 15; cdr3_aa: CASSPGANRGFEAFF; cdr3_nt: TGTGCCAGCTCACCAGGCGCTAACCGCGGCTTTGAAGCTTTCTTT
v_call: TRBV11-2; d_call: -; j_call: TRBJ2-7; clone_size: -; cdr3_length: 13; cdr3_aa: CASSHPSSYEQYF; cdr3_nt: TGTGCCAGCAGCCACCCGAGCTCCTACGAGCAGTACTTC
v_call: TRBV18; d_call: TRBD1; j_call: TRBJ1-2; clone_size: -; cdr3_length: 14; cdr3_aa: CASSPEDRVYGYTF; cdr3_nt: TGTGCCAGCTCACCAGAGGACAGGGTCTATGGCTACACCTTC
v_call: TRBV7-9; d_call: -; j_call: TRBJ2-7; clone_size: -; cdr3_length: 13; cdr3_aa: CASSPAVSYEQYF; cdr3_nt: TGTGCCAGCAGCCCAGCAGTCTCCTACGAGCAGTACTTC
v_call: TRBV10-1; d_call: -; j_call: TRBJ1-1; clone_size: -; cdr3_length: 16; cdr3_aa: CASSESGTGGGTEAFF; cdr3_nt: TGCGCCAGCAGTGAGTCGGGTACAGGCGGCGGCACTGAAGCTTTCTTT
v_call: TRBV19; d_call: -; j_call: TRBJ2-5; clone_size: -; cdr3_length: 13; cdr3_aa: CASSIGGWETQYF; cdr3_nt: TGTGCCAGTAGTATCGGAGGGTGGGAGACCCAGTACTTC
v_call: TRBV28; d_call: -; j_call: TRBJ2-7; clone_size: -; cdr3_length: 14; cdr3_aa: CASSSPGTPYEQYF; cdr3_nt: TGTGCCAGCAGTTCCCCCGGGACTCCCTACGAGCAGTACTTC
v_call: TRBV7-8; d_call: -; j_call: TRBJ1-5; clone_size: -; cdr3_length: 14; cdr3_aa: CASSYGTVNQPQHF; cdr3_nt: TGTGCCAGCAGCTATGGGACGGTCAATCAGCCCCAGCATTTT
v_call: TRBV6-6; d_call: TRBD1; j_call: TRBJ2-7; clone_size: -; cdr3_length: 13; cdr3_aa: CASIGQGYSEQYF; cdr3_nt: TGTGCCAGCATAGGACAGGGGTATTCCGAGCAGTACTTC
v_call: TRBV5-1; d_call: TRBD1; j_call: TRBJ1-1; clone_size: once; cdr3_length: 16; cdr3_aa: CASSFGDRGRDTEAFF; cdr3_nt: TGCGCCAGCAGCTTTGGAGACAGGGGGAGGGACACTGAAGCTTTCTTT
v_call: TRBV5-6; d_call: TRBD1; j_call: TRBJ1-1; clone_size: few; cdr3_length: 15; cdr3_aa: CASSLDRGPNTEAFF; cdr3_nt: TGTGCCAGCAGCTTGGACAGGGGACCTAACACTGAAGCTTTCTTT